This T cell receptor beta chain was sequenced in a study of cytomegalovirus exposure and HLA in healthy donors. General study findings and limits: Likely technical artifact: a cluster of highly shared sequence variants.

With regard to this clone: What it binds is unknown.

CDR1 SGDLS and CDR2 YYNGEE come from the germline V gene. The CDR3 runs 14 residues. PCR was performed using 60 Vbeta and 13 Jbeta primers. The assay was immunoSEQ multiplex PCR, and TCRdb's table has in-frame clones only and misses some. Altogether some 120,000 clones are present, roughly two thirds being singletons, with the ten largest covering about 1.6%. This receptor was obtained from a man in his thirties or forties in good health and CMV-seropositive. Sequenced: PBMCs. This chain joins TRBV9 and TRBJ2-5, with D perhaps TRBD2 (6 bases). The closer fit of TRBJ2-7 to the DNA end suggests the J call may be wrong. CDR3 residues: CASSPGGTPYEQYF. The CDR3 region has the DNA TGTGCCAGCAGCCCCGGCGGGACCCCCTACGAGCAGTACTTC.